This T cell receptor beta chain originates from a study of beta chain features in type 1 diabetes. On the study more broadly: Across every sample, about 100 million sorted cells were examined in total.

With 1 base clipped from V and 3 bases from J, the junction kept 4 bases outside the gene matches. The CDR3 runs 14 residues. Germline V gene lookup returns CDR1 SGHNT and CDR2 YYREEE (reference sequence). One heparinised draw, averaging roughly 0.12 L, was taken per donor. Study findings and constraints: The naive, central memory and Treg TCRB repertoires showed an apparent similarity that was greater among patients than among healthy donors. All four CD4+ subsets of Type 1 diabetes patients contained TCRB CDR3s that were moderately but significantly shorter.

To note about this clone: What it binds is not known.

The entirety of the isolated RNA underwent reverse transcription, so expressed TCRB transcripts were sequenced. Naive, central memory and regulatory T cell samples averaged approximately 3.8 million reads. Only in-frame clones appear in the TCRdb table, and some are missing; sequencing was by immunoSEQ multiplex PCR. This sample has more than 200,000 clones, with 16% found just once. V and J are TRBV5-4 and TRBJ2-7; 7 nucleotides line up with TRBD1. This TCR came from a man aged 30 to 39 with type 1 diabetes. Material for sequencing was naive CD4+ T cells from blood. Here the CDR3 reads CASSLIGGFYEQYF. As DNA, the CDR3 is TGTGCCAGCAGCTTGATAGGGGGCTTCTACGAGCAGTACTTC. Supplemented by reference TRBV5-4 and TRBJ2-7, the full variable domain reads ETGVTQSPTHLIKTRGQQVTLRCSSQSGHNTVSWYQQALGQGPQFIFQYYREEENGRGNFPPRFSGLQFPNYSSELNVNALELDDSALYLCASSLIGGFYEQYFGPGTRLTVT.